What follows describes a single T cell receptor beta chain. Antigen specificity is unknown. In germline, CDR1 is GTSNPN, CDR2 SVGIG (reference sequence). V was cut by 3 bases and J by 5 bases, with 13 bases left in between. CDR3 size: 13 residues. The data stem from a study of OX40 agonist ivuxolimab in advanced cancers. Study conclusions and caveats: Low normalized T-cell clonal expansion was additionally recorded for some nonresponders. Determination of antigen specificity was not performed for the expanded peripheral T cells.

Baseline, cycle 4 day 1, and cycle 7 day 1 were the blood sampling points. Sequencing used immunoSEQ multiplex PCR; TCRdb keeps in-frame clones, though not all of them. The sample consists of around 10,000 clones, over 70% of them appearing once. The rearrangement joins TRBV30 to TRBJ2-5; possible D gene TRBD2, 6 bases. The TCR originated in an adult with an advanced solid tumor such as melanoma, head and neck, liver or kidney cancer. This sample comprised CD4+ or CD8+ T cells sorted from blood, obtained in a trial of the OX40 agonist ivuxolimab. CDR3 in amino acids: CAWSRVGGETQYF. CDR3 DNA sequence: TGTGCCTGGAGCAGGGTAGGAGGGGAGACCCAGTACTTC.